The clone carrying this T cell receptor beta chain showed up just a few times. This sample is part of a study of blood T cell repertoires in COVID-19. As for the study in general: Specimens from acute and convalescent COVID-19 originated in the United States, Italy and Spain. From T cells, B-cell-depleted T cells, or PBMCs came the material, which was cDNA or gDNA.

The CDR3 is 15 residues long. The V gene's germline CDR1 is MNHEY and CDR2 SVGEGT. The V gene end was trimmed by 5 bases and the J gene end by 10 bases; junction bases not matched to a gene: 10. As processed by the authors: Amplification of reference gene primers was used by the study to estimate nucleated cell counts. Some clones are missing from TCRdb's copy, which holds only in-frame ones; the method was immunoSEQ multiplex PCR. V, J and clone size are those of that table, while D and trimming were read from the DNA. This sample has roughly 250,000 clones, with 81% found just once. V usage is TRBV6-2 or TRBV6-3 and J usage is TRBJ1-6; TRBD1 aligns across 8 bases. Sequenced input: peripheral blood. The TCR sequence derives from a woman in her sixties with active or convalescent COVID-19. DNA of the CDR3: TGTGCCAGCAGTGGAAGGACAGGGCTAGGATCACCCCTCCACTTT. It is translated as CASSGRTGLGSPLHF.